Listed below are T cell receptor beta chains from one sample, sequenced in a study of PD-1 blockade in classical Hodgkin lymphoma. Only in-frame clones appear in the TCRdb table, and some are missing; sequencing was by immunoSEQ multiplex PCR. The data show about 19,000 clones, 75% to 90% seen once. Sequenced material: peripheral blood mononuclear cells (PBMCs), taken before the second cycle of nivolumab. The source of these receptors is a human donor with classical Hodgkin lymphoma. Both conserved end residues are part of each CDR3. The D gene is left open where the match is weak. Clone size is stated in some rows and not others, as once, few, many or a class when expanded.

TRBJ2-1 TRBV5-1 - - TGCGCCAGCCATCCTCAGGGTATTTACAATGAGCAGTTCTTC CASHPQGIYNEQFF
TRBJ2-1 TRBV19 - - TGTGCCAGTAGTATAGAGGGGTGGGCGTCCTACAATGAGCAGTTCTTC CASSIEGWASYNEQFF
TRBJ2-3 TRBV6-6 - - TGTGCCAGCAGTCGCCGGTTTGGGGAGTTGGATACGCAGTATTTT CASSRRFGELDTQYF
TRBJ1-2 TRBV29-1 - medium-sized TGCAGCGTTAATGGAGTTCAGGGTGACTATGGCTACACCTTC CSVNGVQGDYGYTF
TRBJ2-3 TRBV7-9 TRBD2 - TGTGCCAGCAGCTTATGGGAGCGGGGGGGCACCGATACGCAGTATTTT CASSLWERGGTDTQYF
TRBJ2-5 TRBV2 - - TGTGCCAGCAGTGAGGATACAGGCGGAGAGACCCAGTACTTC CASSEDTGGETQYF
TRBJ2-1 TRBV4-1 - few TGCGCCAGCAGCTCCTGGGACGACCGAACTAACAATGAGCAGTTCTTC CASSSWDDRTNNEQFF
TRBJ2-7 TRBV5-1 - few TGCGCCAGCAGCTCCGCGTCGAGCTCCTACGAGCAGTACTTC CASSSASSSYEQYF
TRBJ2-3 TRBV19 TRBD1 - TGTGCCAGTATAAAGGGGGACAGGGACACAGATACGCAGTATTTT CASIKGDRDTDTQYF
TRBJ2-7 TRBV20-1 - - TGCAGTGCTAGCGGCATGTACGAGCAGTACTTC CSASGMYEQYF
TRBJ2-1 TRBV5-1 TRBD2 few TGCGCCAGCAGCCCCCTAGTAGCGGGAGGACATAATGAGCAGTTCTTC CASSPLVAGGHNEQFF
TRBJ2-5 TRBV6-6 TRBD2 - TGTGCCAGCAGTCCAACGCGCGGGGGCCAAGAGACCCAGTACTTC CASSPTRGGQETQYF
TRBJ2-1 TRBV5-1 - few TGCGCCAGCAGCTTGGCGGGGAACAATGAGCAGTTCTTC CASSLAGNNEQFF
TRBJ1-1 TRBV5-1 - - TGCGCCAGCAGCCAATCCGGACAGCTGAACACTGAAGCTTTCTTT CASSQSGQLNTEAFF
TRBJ2-3 TRBV4-1 TRBD2 - TGCGCCAGCAGCCAGGGGGACTTGCGGGGGTACACAGATACGCAGTATTTT CASSQGDLRGYTDTQYF